Below are 8 T cell receptor beta chains sequenced from a single sample in a study of blood T cell repertoires in COVID-19. The data were produced by immunoSEQ multiplex PCR, yet TCRdb's version contains in-frame clones alone and is incomplete. The table records roughly 180,000 clones, roughly 85% of them present only once. The sequenced material came from PBMCs or T cells enriched from blood (not recorded which). The receptors shown here come from a man between 60 and 75 years old who had recovered from COVID-19.

The chain is built from TRBV21-1 and TRBJ2-2; the table calls TRBD1, which could not be checked here. TRBV21-1 is marked as a pseudogene. The CDR3 is 16 residues long. Here the CDR3 reads CASSNDRGLYTGELFF. The CDR3 DNA sequence: TGTGCCAGCAGCAACGACAGGGGGCTATACACCGGGGAGCTGTTTTTT.

The genes are TRBV7-3 and TRBJ2-7; 8 positions match TRBD1. J lost 5 bases, V lost 5 bases, and 5 bases had no gene match. The length of the CDR3 is 13 residues. CDR1 is SGHTA and CDR2 is FQGTGA in the germline V gene. CDR3 sequence: CASSRGQGDEQYF. CDR3 DNA: TGTGCCAGCAGCCGCGGACAGGGCGACGAGCAGTACTTC. Full variable domain (missing parts from reference TRBV7-3 and TRBJ2-7): GAGVSQTPSNKVTEKGKYVELRCDPISGHTALYWYRQSLGQGPEFLIYFQGTGAADDSGLPNDRFFAVRPEGSVSTLKIQRTERGDSAVYLCASSRGQGDEQYFGPGTRLTVT.

The chain is built from TRBV5-4 and TRBJ2-7; 12 nucleotides agree with TRBD2. Losses at the gene ends were 4 bases for V and 5 bases for J; bases not matched to a gene: 7. The CDR3 runs 15 residues. CDR1 is SGHNT and CDR2 is YYREEE in the germline V gene (reference sequence). CDR3 sequence (DNA): TGTGCCAGCAGCCAGGGACTAGCGGGTCATAACGAGCAGTACTTC. Protein product: CASSQGLAGHNEQYF.

The DNA for the CDR3 is TGTGCCAGTAGTATAAGGGGATTCAATAGCAATCAGCCCCAGCATTTT. Amino acids: CASSIRGFNSNQPQHF. J is TRBJ1-5 and V is TRBV19, with D tentatively TRBD1 (5 bases). This CDR3 is built from 16 residues. The germline V gene has CDR1 LNHDA and CDR2 SQIVND (reference sequence). The germline V and J ends were trimmed by 2 bases and 0 bases, with 11 bases remaining between them.

The chain couples TRBV2 to TRBJ2-3; 7 bases agree with TRBD1. Per the germline V gene, CDR1 is SNHLY and CDR2 is FYNNEI. V lost 5 bases and J lost 4; bases outside the gene matches: 12. CDR3 length: 16 amino acids. In DNA, the CDR3 is TGTGCCAGCAGTTACGCAGGGGGTTGGTCGGCAGATACGCAGTATTTT. Translation gives CASSYAGGWSADTQYF.

This chain connects TRBV5-6 to TRBJ1-1; 12 bases line up with TRBD1. J was trimmed by 4 bases and V by 4 bases; bases with no gene match: 8. CDR1 and CDR2 (germline): SGHDT, YYEEEE. The CDR3 has 16 amino acids. CDR3 nucleotide sequence: TGTGCCAGCAGCCTGGGGGACAGGGGGCATAGCACTGAAGCTTTCTTT. It encodes CASSLGDRGHSTEAFF. Full variable domain (rest looked up from reference TRBV5-6 and TRBJ1-1): DAGVTQSPTHLIKTRGQQVTLRCSPKSGHDTVSWYQQALGQGPQFIFQYYEEEERQRGNFPDRFSGHQFPNYSSELNVNALLLGDSALYLCASSLGDRGHSTEAFFGQGTRLTVV.

The table lists this clone with a few counts. The rearrangement uses TRBV29-1 and TRBJ2-1, with 8 bases aligning to TRBD1. Germline trimming cut 3 bases from V and 4 bases from J; bases unmatched to any gene: 5. The CDR3 is 14 amino acids. Germline CDR1 SQVTM, CDR2 ANQGSEA. The CDR3: CSVERTGIYNEQFF. CDR3 DNA sequence: TGCAGCGTTGAGAGGACAGGGATTTACAATGAGCAGTTCTTC.

The rearrangement links TRBV27 to TRBJ1-1; D unresolved. V was cut by 8 bases and J by 0 bases, with 13 bases left in between. Per the germline V gene, CDR1 is MNHEY and CDR2 is SMNVEV (reference sequence). This CDR3 has 14 amino acids. The CDR3 spells CASRELSLNTEAFF. The CDR3 nucleotides read TGTGCCAGCCGGGAGCTGAGCCTGAACACTGAAGCTTTCTTT.